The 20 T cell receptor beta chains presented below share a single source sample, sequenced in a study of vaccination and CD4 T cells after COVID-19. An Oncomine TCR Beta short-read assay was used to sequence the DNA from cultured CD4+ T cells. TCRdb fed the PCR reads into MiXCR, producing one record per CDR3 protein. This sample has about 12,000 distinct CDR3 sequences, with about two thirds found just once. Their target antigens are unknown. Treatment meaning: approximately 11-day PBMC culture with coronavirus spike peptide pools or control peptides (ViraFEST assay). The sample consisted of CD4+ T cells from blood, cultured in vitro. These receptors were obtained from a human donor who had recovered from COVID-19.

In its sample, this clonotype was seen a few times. The CDR3 bases are TGTGCCAGCAGCTCCGACAGGGTTAATTCACCCCTCCACTTT. Translating it yields CASSSDRVNSPLHF. The chain has TRBV7-8 and TRBJ1-6; 7 bases map to TRBD1. From germline, CDR1 is SGHVS and CDR2 FQNEAQ. The CDR3 extends over 14 amino acids. The J segment lost 6 bases and the V segment lost 4 bases, leaving 3 bases of the junction unmatched.

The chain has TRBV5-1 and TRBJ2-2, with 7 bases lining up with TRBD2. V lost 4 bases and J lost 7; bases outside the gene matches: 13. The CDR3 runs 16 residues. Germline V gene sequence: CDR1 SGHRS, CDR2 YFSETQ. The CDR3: CASSRNRGGQSGELFF. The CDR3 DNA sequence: TGCGCCAGCAGCCGGAATCGGGGAGGGCAGAGCGGGGAGCTGTTTTTT.

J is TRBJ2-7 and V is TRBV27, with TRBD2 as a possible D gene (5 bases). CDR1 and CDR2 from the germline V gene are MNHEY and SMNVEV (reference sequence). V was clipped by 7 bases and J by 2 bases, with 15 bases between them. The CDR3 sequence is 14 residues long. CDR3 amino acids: CASMSGSWTYEQYF. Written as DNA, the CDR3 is TGTGCCAGCATGTCGGGGAGTTGGACCTACGAGCAGTACTTC.

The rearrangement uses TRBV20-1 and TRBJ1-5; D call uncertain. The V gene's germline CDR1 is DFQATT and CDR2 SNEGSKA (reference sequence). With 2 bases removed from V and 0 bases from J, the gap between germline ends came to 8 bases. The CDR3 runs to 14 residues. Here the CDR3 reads CSARFRYSNQPQHF. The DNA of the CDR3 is TGCAGTGCTAGATTCAGGTATAGCAATCAGCCCCAGCATTTT.

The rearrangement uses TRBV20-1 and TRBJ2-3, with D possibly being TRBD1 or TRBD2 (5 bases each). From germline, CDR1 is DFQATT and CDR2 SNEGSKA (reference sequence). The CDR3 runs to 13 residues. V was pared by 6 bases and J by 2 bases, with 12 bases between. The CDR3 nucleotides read TGCAGTGCGTTCTGGGGGATCACAGATACGCAGTATTTT. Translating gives CSAFWGITDTQYF.

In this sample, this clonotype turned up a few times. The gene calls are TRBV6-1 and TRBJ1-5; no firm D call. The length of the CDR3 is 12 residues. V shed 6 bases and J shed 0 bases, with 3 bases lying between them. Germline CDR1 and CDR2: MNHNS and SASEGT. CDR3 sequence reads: CASRNSNQPQHF. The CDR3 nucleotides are TGTGCCAGCAGGAATAGCAATCAGCCCCAGCATTTT.

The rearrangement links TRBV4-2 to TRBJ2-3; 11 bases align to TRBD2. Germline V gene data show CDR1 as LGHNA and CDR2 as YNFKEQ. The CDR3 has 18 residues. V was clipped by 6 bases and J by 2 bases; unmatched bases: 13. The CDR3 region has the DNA TGTGCCAGCAGGCCGGGACTAGCGGTCCGCGGGGTCACAGATACGCAGTATTTT. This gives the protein CASRPGLAVRGVTDTQYF.

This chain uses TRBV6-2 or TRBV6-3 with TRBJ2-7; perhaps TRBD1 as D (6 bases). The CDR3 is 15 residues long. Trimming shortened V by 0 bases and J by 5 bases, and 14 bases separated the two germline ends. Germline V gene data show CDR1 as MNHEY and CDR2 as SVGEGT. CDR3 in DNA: TGTGCCAGCAGTTACTCGGCGCAGGGGTCGCACGAGCAGTACTTC. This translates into CASSYSAQGSHEQYF.

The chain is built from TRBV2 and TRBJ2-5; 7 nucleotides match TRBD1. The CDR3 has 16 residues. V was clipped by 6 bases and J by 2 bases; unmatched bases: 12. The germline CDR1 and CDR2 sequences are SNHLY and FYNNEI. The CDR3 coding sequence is TGTGCCAGCAGGAGATTTGGGGACAGCCCACAAGAGACCCAGTACTTC. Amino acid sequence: CASRRFGDSPQETQYF.

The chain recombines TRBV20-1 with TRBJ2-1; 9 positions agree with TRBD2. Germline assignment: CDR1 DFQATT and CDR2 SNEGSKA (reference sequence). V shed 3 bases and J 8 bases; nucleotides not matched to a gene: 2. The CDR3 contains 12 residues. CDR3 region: CSASLAGDEQFF. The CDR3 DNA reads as TGCAGTGCTAGTTTAGCGGGAGATGAGCAGTTCTTC.

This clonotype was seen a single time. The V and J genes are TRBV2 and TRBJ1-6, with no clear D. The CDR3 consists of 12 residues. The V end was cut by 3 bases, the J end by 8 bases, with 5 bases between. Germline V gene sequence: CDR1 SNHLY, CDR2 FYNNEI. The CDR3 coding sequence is TGTGCCAGCAGTGATGAGTATTCACCCCTCCACTTT. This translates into CASSDEYSPLHF. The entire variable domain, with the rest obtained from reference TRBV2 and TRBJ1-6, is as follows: EPEVTQTPSHQVTQMGQEVILRCVPISNHLYFYWYRQILGQKVEFLVSFYNNEISEKSEIFDDQFSVERPDGSNFTLKIRSTKLEDSAMYFCASSDEYSPLHFGNGTRLTVT.

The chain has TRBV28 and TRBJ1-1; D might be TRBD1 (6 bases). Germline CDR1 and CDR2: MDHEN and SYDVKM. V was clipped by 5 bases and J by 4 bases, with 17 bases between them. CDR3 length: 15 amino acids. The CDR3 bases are TGTGCCAGCAGTACACGGACAGCACAGAGCACTGAAGCTTTCTTT. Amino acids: CASSTRTAQSTEAFF.

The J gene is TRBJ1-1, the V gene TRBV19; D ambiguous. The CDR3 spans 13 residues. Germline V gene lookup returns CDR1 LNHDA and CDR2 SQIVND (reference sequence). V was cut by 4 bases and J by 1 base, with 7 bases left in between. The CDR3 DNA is TGTGCCAGTAGTAACCTCGGGAACACTGAAGCTTTCTTT. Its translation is CASSNLGNTEAFF.

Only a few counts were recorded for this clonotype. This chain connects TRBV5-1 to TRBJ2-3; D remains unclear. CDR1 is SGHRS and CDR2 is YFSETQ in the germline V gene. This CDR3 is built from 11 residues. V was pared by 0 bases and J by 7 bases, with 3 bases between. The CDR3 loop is CASSLENTQYF. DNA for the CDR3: TGCGCCAGCAGCTTGGAGAATACGCAGTATTTT.

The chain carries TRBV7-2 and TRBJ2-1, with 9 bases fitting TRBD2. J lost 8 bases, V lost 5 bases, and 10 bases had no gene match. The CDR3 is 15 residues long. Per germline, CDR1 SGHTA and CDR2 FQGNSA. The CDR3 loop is CASSKGLAAPDEQFF. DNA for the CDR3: TGTGCCAGCAGCAAGGGACTAGCCGCCCCGGATGAGCAGTTCTTC.

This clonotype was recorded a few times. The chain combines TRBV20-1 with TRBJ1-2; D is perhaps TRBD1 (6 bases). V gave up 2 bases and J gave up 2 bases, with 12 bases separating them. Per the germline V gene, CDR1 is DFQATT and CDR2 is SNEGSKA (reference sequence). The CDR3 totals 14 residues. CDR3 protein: CSARYQGKNYGYTF. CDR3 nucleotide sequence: TGCAGTGCTAGATATCAGGGGAAGAACTATGGCTACACCTTC.

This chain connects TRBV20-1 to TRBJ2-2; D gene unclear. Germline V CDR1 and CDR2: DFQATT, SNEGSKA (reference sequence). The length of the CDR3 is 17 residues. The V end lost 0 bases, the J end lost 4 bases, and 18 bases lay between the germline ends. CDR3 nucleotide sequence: TGCAGTGCTAGAGATGAATCTCAACACAGCTTCACCGGGGAGCTGTTTTTT. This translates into CSARDESQHSFTGELFF.

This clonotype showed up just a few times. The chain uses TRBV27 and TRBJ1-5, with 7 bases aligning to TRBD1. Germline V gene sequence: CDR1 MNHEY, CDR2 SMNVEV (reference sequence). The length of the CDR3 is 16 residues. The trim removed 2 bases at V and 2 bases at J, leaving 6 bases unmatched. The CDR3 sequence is CASSLRGTAGNQPQHF. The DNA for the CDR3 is TGTGCCAGCAGTTTAAGAGGGACAGCGGGCAATCAGCCCCAGCATTTT.

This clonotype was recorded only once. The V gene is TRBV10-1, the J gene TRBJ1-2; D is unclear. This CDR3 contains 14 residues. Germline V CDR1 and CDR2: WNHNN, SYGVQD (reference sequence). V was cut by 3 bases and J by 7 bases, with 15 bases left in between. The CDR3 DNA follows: TGCGCCAGCAGTGATCCGGCGCCATTAGTTGGCTACACCTTC. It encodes CASSDPAPLVGYTF.

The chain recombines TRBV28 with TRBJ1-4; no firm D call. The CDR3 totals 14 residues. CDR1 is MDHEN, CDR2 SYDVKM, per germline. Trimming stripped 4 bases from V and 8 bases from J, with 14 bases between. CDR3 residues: CASSSTREGEKLFF. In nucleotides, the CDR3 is TGTGCCAGCAGTTCAACCCGGGAAGGAGAAAAACTGTTTTTT.